The rows below give T cell receptor beta chains drawn from one sample of a study of blood T cells in healthy people across ages. TCRdb reanalysed the 5' RACE reads using MiXCR and keeps one entry per CDR3 protein. The sample lists approximately 1.5 million distinct CDR3 sequences, approximately 43% occurring once. Sequencing was carried out using blood. These TCRs come from a woman aged 18-29 years in good health. CDR3s include the opening cysteine and the closing phenylalanine or tryptophan. A D gene is named only where the DNA matches it firmly. Clone size is shown for a subset of rows, as once, few, many or a class of expanded clone.

d_gene	abundance	v_gene	len	j_gene	CDR3aa	CDR3nt
TRBD1	few	TRBV13	15	TRBJ1-2	CASSETGQGDYGYTF	TGTGCCAGCAGCGAGACGGGACAGGGAGACTATGGCTACACCTTC
NA	NA	TRBV15	16	TRBJ1-1	CATSRGTNLVNTEAFF	TGTGCCACCAGCAGAGGGACGAACCTCGTGAACACTGAAGCTTTCTTT
NA	few	TRBV7-2	15	TRBJ2-7	CASSSRDWPSYEQYF	TGTGCCAGCAGCTCCCGGGACTGGCCCTCCTACGAGCAGTACTTC
TRBD1	few	TRBV18	15	TRBJ1-2	CASSPDRGLLYGYTF	TGTGCCAGCTCACCGGACAGGGGGCTCCTCTATGGCTACACCTTC
TRBD2	NA	TRBV4-2	17	TRBJ2-3	CASSQVLAGEGTDTQYF	TGTGCCAGCAGCCAAGTTCTGGCGGGAGAGGGAACAGATACGCAGTATTTT
TRBD2	few	TRBV3-1	15	TRBJ2-3	CASSPPAGGRDTQYF	TGTGCCAGCAGCCCGCCAGCGGGGGGGCGAGATACGCAGTATTTT
NA	few	TRBV7-9	15	TRBJ2-1	CASSPKVGQYNEQFF	TGTGCCAGCAGCCCTAAAGTAGGACAGTATAATGAGCAGTTCTTC
TRBD1	NA	TRBV6-2/TRBV6-3	16	TRBJ2-1	CASSTRQGVNYNEQFF	TGTGCCAGCAGTACGCGACAGGGGGTGAACTACAATGAGCAGTTCTTC
TRBD2	once	TRBV27	16	TRBJ2-7	CASSSSGMGPIYEQYF	TGTGCCAGCAGCAGTAGCGGGATGGGACCTATCTACGAGCAGTACTTC
NA	NA	TRBV7-2	15	TRBJ1-2	CASSFGQGFDYGYTF	TGTGCCAGCAGCTTTGGTCAGGGGTTCGACTATGGCTACACCTTC
NA	NA	TRBV6-2/TRBV6-3	11	TRBJ2-1	CASSSGTRQFF	TGTGCCAGCAGCTCCGGGACTCGTCAGTTCTTC
NA	few	TRBV11-2	13	TRBJ2-7	CASSYTAGGEQYF	TGTGCCAGCAGCTACACGGCCGGTGGAGAGCAGTACTTC
NA	NA	TRBV7-8	14	TRBJ1-5	CASSFSEGGQPQHF	TGTGCCAGCAGCTTCTCGGAGGGTGGACAGCCCCAGCATTTT
NA	NA	TRBV14	14	TRBJ2-3	CASSLGTWGDTQYF	TGTGCCAGCAGCCTCGGGACATGGGGAGATACGCAGTATTTT
NA	once	TRBV6-5	18	TRBJ2-7	CASSSPGRILSSSYEQYF	TGTGCCAGCAGTTCCCCGGGACGGATCCTTTCTAGCTCCTACGAGCAGTACTTC
NA	NA	TRBV20-1	12	TRBJ2-5	CSATALQETQYF	TGCAGTGCTACGGCCCTCCAAGAGACCCAGTACTTC
TRBD2	many	TRBV29-1	15	TRBJ2-7	CSVEDRASGSSEQYF	TGCAGCGTTGAAGATCGGGCTAGCGGGAGTAGCGAGCAGTACTTC
NA	NA	TRBV7-9	13	TRBJ1-1	CTPTGLGDTEAFF	TGTACCCCAACAGGGCTCGGCGACACTGAAGCTTTCTTT
NA	NA	TRBV15	12	TRBJ1-5	CATSREVQPQHF	TGTGCCACCAGCAGAGAGGTTCAGCCCCAGCATTTT
TRBD1	NA	TRBV7-8	14	TRBJ1-2	CACSRDRASYGHTF	TGTGCCTGCAGCCGCGACAGGGCAAGCTATGGCCACACCTTC
NA	few	TRBV7-6	15	TRBJ2-1	CASSLAHSSYNEQFF	TGTGCCAGCAGCTTAGCACACAGCTCCTACAATGAGCAGTTCTTC
TRBD2	few	TRBV20-1	14	TRBJ2-7	CSATSGPGSYEQYF	TGCAGTGCAACTAGCGGGCCAGGCTCCTACGAGCAGTACTTC
TRBD1	NA	TRBV7-2	13	TRBJ2-7	CASSSQRTGGLYF	TGTGCCAGCAGCTCCCAGCGGACAGGGGGCTTGTACTTC
TRBD1	NA	TRBV9	17	TRBJ1-2	CASSVGSLGQGYSGYTF	TGTGCCAGCAGCGTAGGATCTTTGGGACAGGGGTATTCTGGCTACACCTTC
TRBD1	NA	TRBV11-2	16	TRBJ2-7	CASSLTPTGVGDEQYF	TGTGCCAGCAGCTTAACCCCGACAGGGGTGGGAGACGAGCAGTACTTC
NA	NA	TRBV6-1	15	TRBJ2-1	CASSENGAGYNEQFF	TGTGCCAGCAGTGAAAACGGGGCCGGCTACAATGAGCAGTTCTTC
NA	few	TRBV19	15	TRBJ1-2	CASSQGPRHDYGYTF	TGTGCCAGTAGCCAGGGACCCCGGCACGACTATGGCTACACCTTC